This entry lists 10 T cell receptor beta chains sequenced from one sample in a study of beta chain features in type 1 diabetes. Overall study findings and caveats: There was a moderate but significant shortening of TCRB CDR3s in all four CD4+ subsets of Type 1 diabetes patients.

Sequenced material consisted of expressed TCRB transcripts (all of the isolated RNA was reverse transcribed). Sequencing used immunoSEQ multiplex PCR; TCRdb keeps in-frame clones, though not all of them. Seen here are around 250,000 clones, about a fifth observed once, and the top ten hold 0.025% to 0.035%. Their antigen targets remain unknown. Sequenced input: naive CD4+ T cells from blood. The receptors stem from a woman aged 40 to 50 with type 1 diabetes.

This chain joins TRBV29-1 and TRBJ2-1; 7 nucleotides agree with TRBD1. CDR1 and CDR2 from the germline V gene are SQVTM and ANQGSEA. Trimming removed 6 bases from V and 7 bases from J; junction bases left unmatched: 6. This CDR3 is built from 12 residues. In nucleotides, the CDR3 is TGCAGCGTGATCTACAGGGGAAATGAGCAGTTCTTC. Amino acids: CSVIYRGNEQFF.

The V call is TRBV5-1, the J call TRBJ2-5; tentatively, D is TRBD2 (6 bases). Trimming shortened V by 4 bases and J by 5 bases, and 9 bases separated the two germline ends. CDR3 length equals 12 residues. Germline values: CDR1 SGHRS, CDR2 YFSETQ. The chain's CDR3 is CASSRELETQYF. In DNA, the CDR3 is TGCGCCAGCAGCCGGGAGCTGGAGACCCAGTACTTC.

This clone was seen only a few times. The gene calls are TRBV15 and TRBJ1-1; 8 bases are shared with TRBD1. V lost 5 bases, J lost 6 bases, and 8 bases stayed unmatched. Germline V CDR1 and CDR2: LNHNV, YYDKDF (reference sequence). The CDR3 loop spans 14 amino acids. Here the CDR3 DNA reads TGTGCCACCAGCCGGGACAGGAGCCCCTCTGAAGCTTTCTTT. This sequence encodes CATSRDRSPSEAFF.

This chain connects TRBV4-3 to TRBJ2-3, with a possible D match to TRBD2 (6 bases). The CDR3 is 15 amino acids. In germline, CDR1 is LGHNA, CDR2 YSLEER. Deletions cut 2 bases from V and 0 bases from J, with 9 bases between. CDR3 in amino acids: CASSQYGTSTDTQYF. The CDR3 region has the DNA TGCGCCAGCAGCCAATACGGGACTAGCACAGATACGCAGTATTTT.

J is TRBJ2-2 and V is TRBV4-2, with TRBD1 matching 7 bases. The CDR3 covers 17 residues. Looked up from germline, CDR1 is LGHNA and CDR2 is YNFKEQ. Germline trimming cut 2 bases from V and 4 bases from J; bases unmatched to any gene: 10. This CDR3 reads CASSQTLGGFGTGELFF. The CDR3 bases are TGTGCCAGCAGCCAAACCTTAGGGGGCTTTGGCACCGGGGAGCTGTTTTTT.

CDR3 loop: CASSLGPSGGENEQFF. The CDR3 DNA reads TGTGCCAGCAGCTTAGGCCCTAGCGGGGGGGAGAATGAGCAGTTCTTC. The chain combines TRBV7-2 with TRBJ2-1, with 12 bases that match TRBD2. Trimming removed 1 base from V and 7 bases from J; junction bases left unmatched: 5. Germline CDR1 is SGHTA and CDR2 is FQGNSA. The CDR3 covers 16 residues. Full variable domain (missing parts from reference TRBV7-2 and TRBJ2-1): GAGVSQSPSNKVTEKGKDVELRCDPISGHTALYWYRQSLGQGLEFLIYFQGNSAPDKSGLPSDRFSAERTGGSVSTLTIQRTQQEDSAVYLCASSLGPSGGENEQFFGPGTRLTVL.

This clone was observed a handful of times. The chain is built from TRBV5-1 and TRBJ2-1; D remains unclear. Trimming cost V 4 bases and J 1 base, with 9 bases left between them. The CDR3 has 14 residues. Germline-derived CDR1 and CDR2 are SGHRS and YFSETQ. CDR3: CASSRDTSYNEQFF. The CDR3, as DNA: TGCGCCAGCAGCCGAGACACTTCCTACAATGAGCAGTTCTTC.

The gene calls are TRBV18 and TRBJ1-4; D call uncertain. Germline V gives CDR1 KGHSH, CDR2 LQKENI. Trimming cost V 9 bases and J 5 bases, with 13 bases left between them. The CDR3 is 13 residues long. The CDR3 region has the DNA TGTGCCAGTTCCAGTACCCAGAATGAAAAACTGTTTTTT. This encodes CASSSTQNEKLFF.

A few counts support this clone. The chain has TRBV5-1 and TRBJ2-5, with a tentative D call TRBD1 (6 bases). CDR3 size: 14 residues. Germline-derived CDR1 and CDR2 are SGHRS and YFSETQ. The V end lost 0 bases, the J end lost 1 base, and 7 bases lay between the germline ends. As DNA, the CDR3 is TGCGCCAGCAGCTTGGGACAGGCCCAAGAGACCCAGTACTTC. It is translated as CASSLGQAQETQYF.

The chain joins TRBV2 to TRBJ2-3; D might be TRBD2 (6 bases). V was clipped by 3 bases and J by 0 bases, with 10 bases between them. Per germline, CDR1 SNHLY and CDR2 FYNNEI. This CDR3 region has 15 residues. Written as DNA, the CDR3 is TGTGCCAGCAGTGAGATAGCGGCTAGCACAGATACGCAGTATTTT. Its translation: CASSEIAASTDTQYF. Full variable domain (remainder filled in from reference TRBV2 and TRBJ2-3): EPEVTQTPSHQVTQMGQEVILRCVPISNHLYFYWYRQILGQKVEFLVSFYNNEISEKSEIFDDQFSVERPDGSNFTLKIRSTKLEDSAMYFCASSEIAASTDTQYFGPGTRLTVL.